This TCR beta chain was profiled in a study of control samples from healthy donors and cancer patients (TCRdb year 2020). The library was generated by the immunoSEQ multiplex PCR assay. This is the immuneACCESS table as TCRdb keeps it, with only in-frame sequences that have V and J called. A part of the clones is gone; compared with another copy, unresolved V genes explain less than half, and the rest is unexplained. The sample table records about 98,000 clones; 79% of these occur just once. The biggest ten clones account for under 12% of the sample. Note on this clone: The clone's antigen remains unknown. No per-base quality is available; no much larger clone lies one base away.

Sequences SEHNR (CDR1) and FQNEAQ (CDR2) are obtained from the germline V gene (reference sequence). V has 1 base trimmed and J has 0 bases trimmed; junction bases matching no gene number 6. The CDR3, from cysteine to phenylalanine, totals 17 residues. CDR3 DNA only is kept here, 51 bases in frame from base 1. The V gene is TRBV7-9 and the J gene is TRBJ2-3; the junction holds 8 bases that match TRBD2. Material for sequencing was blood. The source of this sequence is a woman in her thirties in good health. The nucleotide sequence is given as TGTGCCAGCAGCTTAGTAACCGGGACTAGAAGCACAGATACGCAGTATTTT. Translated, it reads CASSLVTGTRSTDTQYF.